This TCR beta chain originates from a study of beta chain features in type 1 diabetes. About the research overall: Summed over all samples, the examined sorted cells came to fewer than 120 million.

Trimming left V 8 bases short and J 4 bases short, with 9 bases between. This CDR3 is 13 amino acids long. Germline V lookup: CDR1 MNHNY, CDR2 SVGAGI (reference sequence). As every portion of the isolated RNA was reverse transcribed, the sequencing read expressed TCRB transcripts. TCRdb keeps only in-frame clones here, not all; method: immunoSEQ multiplex PCR. The sample has around 300,000 clones; 11% are singletons. Study-level points and caveats: In comparison with healthy donors, patients had naive, central memory and Treg TCRB repertoires that appeared more similar. Shorter TCRB CDR3s, moderately but significantly so, marked every one of the four CD4+ subsets in Type 1 diabetes patients.

Only one heparinised blood draw was taken per donor, and its volume averaged around 120 mL. This clone was observed a handful of times. The antigen remains undetermined. Other DNA variants within this sample encode the same CDR3. Sequencing used naive CD4+ T cells from blood. V usage is TRBV6-6 and J usage is TRBJ2-6; weak D call: TRBD1 (6 bases). This receptor was obtained from a young woman in good health. The chain's CDR3 is CASGGAGANVLTF. CDR3 nucleotides: TGTGCCAGCGGGGGCGCGGGGGCCAACGTCCTGACTTTC.